Following are 9 T cell receptor beta chains from one sample sequenced in a study of shared clonotypes between healthy human individuals. Cells designated naive CD8 were CD45RO-negative and were positively selected for CCR7, with terminally differentiated effector memory CD45RA+ cells excluded. Here immunoSEQ multiplex PCR was the method, and the copy in TCRdb shows in-frame clones only, minus some. The table includes about 2.1 million clones, just under 95% detected once. Sample: naive CD8+ T cells from PBMCs. These receptors all stem from a man aged 18 to 35 in good health. Some clones in this sample may be carry-over from other donors' samples.

The J gene is TRBJ1-1, the V gene TRBV19, with 7 bases that match TRBD1. CDR3 length: 13 amino acids. V lost 4 bases and J lost 8; bases outside the gene matches: 7. CDR1 and CDR2 (germline): LNHDA, SQIVND (reference sequence). CDR3: CASSTRGTDEAFF. As DNA, the CDR3 is TGTGCCAGTAGTACGAGGGGGACAGACGAAGCTTTCTTT.

The V call is TRBV11-1, the J call TRBJ2-6; D uncertain. CDR1 is SGHAT and CDR2 is FQDESV in the germline V gene (reference sequence). This CDR3 has 15 amino acids. The V end lost 2 bases, the J end lost 1 base, and 6 bases lay between the germline ends. CDR3 coding DNA: TGTGCCAGCAGCTTACAAGATTCTGGGGCCAACGTCCTGACTTTC. This codes for CASSLQDSGANVLTF.

With regard to this clone: Other nucleotide sequences from this sample produce the same CDR3. The gene calls are TRBV4-1 and TRBJ2-1; D remains unclear. Trimming took off 1 base at V and 7 bases at J, with 5 bases between the two ends. CDR1 is MGHRA and CDR2 is YSYEKL in the germline V gene. This CDR3 spans 12 amino acids. As DNA, the CDR3 is TGCGCCAGCAGCCAAGGTGGTAATGAGCAGTTCTTC. Translated, it gives CASSQGGNEQFF.

The genes are TRBV30 and TRBJ1-1, with a weak D call TRBD1 (5 bases). The CDR3 covers 13 residues. CDR1 and CDR2 (germline): GTSNPN, SVGIG (reference sequence). The ends were cut back, 5 bases at V and 6 bases at J, with 16 bases in the middle. The CDR3 DNA reads as TGTGCCTGGTTAATAACGTGGGGGGCTGAAGCTTTCTTT. This sequence encodes CAWLITWGAEAFF.

The V and J genes are TRBV2 and TRBJ2-5; D ambiguous. V was shortened by 6 bases and J by 5 bases, with 13 bases between the two germline ends. Per germline, CDR1 SNHLY and CDR2 FYNNEI. The CDR3 has 13 residues. CDR3 in amino acids: CASRRLARETQYF. In DNA form, the CDR3 reads TGTGCCAGCAGGAGACTCGCTCGGGAGACCCAGTACTTC.

The chain joins TRBV14 to TRBJ2-7; TRBD2 aligns across 10 bases. From germline, CDR1 is SGHDN and CDR2 FVKESK. CDR3 length: 15 amino acids. Trimming removed 2 bases from V and 6 bases from J; junction bases left unmatched: 7. In DNA form, the CDR3 reads TGTGCCAGCAGCCAAACGTCTAGCGGGAGATTCGAGCAGTACTTC. Protein product: CASSQTSSGRFEQYF.

V and J are TRBV11-2 and TRBJ2-7; 14 bases line up with TRBD2. The CDR3 has 18 amino acids. Germline lookup yields CDR1 SGHAT and CDR2 FQNNGV. V shed 5 bases and J 6 bases; nucleotides not matched to a gene: 15. CDR3 sequence: CASSQWVGPGLAGGEQYF. The CDR3, as DNA: TGTGCCAGCAGCCAGTGGGTGGGCCCCGGACTAGCGGGAGGCGAGCAGTACTTC.

The chain couples TRBV19 to TRBJ1-1; a weak D match, TRBD1 (5 bases). Germline CDR1 and CDR2: LNHDA and SQIVND (reference sequence). Trimming removed 5 bases at V and 5 bases at J, with 15 bases between. The CDR3 runs 14 residues. The DNA for the CDR3 is TGTGCCAGTAGTGCGGTGGGGCTGGCAACTGAAGCTTTCTTT. Translation: CASSAVGLATEAFF.

This sequence joins TRBV9 and TRBJ1-5; D not resolved. Trimming pared 0 bases from V and 0 bases from J, leaving 7 bases between. This CDR3 is 15 amino acids long. Germline V lookup: CDR1 SGDLS, CDR2 YYNGEE. The CDR3 region has the DNA TGTGCCAGCAGCGTAGTTTCACCTAGCAATCAGCCCCAGCATTTT. Amino acid sequence: CASSVVSPSNQPQHF.